This entry lists 5 T cell receptor beta chains sequenced from one sample in a study of HIV-infected children after antiretroviral therapy interruption. Unique molecular identifiers were included in an RNA-based 3' RACE TCR library. MiXCR, run by TCRdb on the 3' RACE reads, gives a single entry per CDR3 protein. This table has about 15,000 distinct CDR3 sequences, 3% to 3.5% appearing once. Documented treatment: PENTA 11 planned treatment interruption arm or continuous ART arm. The sequences come from CD45RA+ CD4+ T cells from PBMCs, collected from a donor given antiretroviral therapy, either interrupted or continuous. Documented subset: naive CD4+ CD45RA+ CD45RO- T cells. The receptors shown here come from a child aged 2 to 17 with HIV.

This clonotype was observed at least ten times. The rearrangement uses TRBV18 and TRBJ2-5, with D possibly matching TRBD1 (7 bases). The V gene lost 3 bases and the J gene lost 5 bases, with 16 bases spanning the gap. CDR3 size: 15 residues. Germline V gene sequence: CDR1 KGHSH, CDR2 LQKENI. The CDR3 DNA reads as TGTGCCAGCTCACCGAAAATGGCAGGGGGGGAGACCCAGTACTTC. Its protein is CASSPKMAGGETQYF.

This clonotype has a count of ten or more. The V call is TRBV20-1, the J call TRBJ2-1; TRBD2 agrees at 8 bases. Germline V CDR1 and CDR2: DFQATT, SNEGSKA (reference sequence). V shed 3 bases, J shed 6 bases, and the junction held 10 bases outside the gene matches. The CDR3 totals 15 residues. CDR3 sequence reads: CSASRVAGGPNEQFF. The CDR3 DNA is TGCAGTGCTAGTAGGGTCGCGGGGGGTCCCAATGAGCAGTTCTTC.

The table lists this clonotype with a few counts. The CDR3 nucleotides read TGTGCCAGCAGCTTAGTAACGGGTGAGCAGTACTTC. This translates into CASSLVTGEQYF. This chain connects TRBV7-2 to TRBJ2-7; D not certain. The germline V and J ends were trimmed by 1 base and 7 bases, with 8 bases remaining between them. CDR1 is SGHTA, CDR2 FQGNSA, per germline. This CDR3 is 12 amino acids long.

This clonotype was found many times. This chain joins TRBV12-3 or TRBV12-4 and TRBJ2-4; D is unresolved. The CDR3 covers 14 residues. V lost 6 bases and J 0 bases, leaving 9 bases between the germline ends. As DNA, the CDR3 is TGTGCCAGCAGACCCGGAATAGCCAAAAACATTCAGTACTTC. Its translation is CASRPGIAKNIQYF.

This clonotype was seen ten or more times. V usage is TRBV6-1 and J usage is TRBJ1-6; TRBD1 might be the D (6 bases). The CDR3 covers 15 residues. V was clipped by 6 bases and J by 10 bases, with 19 bases between them. The germline V gene encodes CDR1 MNHNS and CDR2 SASEGT. In DNA, the CDR3 is TGTGCCAGCAGAAAAGACGGGGGGCTCGAATCACCCCTCCACTTT. Translation: CASRKDGGLESPLHF.